This T cell receptor (beta chain) was retrieved from a study of beta chain features in type 1 diabetes. Study outcomes and limitations: Moderately but significantly shorter TCRB CDR3s were found in Type 1 diabetes patients in all four CD4+ subsets. Compared with healthy donors, patients appeared to share more similar naive, central memory and regulatory TCRB repertoires.

What was sequenced were expressed TCRB transcripts, since all of the isolated RNA had been reverse transcribed. The protocol was immunoSEQ multiplex PCR, while the TCRdb copy is restricted to in-frame clones and leaves out a portion. This table has under 300,000 clones, roughly 22% appearing once. Purity exceeded 95% in all sorted populations. This CDR3 has 17 residues. The V gene lost 2 bases and the J gene lost 0 bases, with 11 bases spanning the gap. The germline V gene has CDR1 KGHSH and CDR2 LQKENI. In regard to this clone: Its antigen is unknown.

The chain has TRBV18 and TRBJ2-6; D remains ambiguous. This sequence originates from a woman between 35 and 50 years old with type 1 diabetes. What was sequenced was naive CD4+ T cells from blood. CDR3 sequence (DNA): TGTGCCAGCTCACCAACGGGTACCCCCTCTGGGGCCAACGTCCTGACTTTC. Its translation is CASSPTGTPSGANVLTF.